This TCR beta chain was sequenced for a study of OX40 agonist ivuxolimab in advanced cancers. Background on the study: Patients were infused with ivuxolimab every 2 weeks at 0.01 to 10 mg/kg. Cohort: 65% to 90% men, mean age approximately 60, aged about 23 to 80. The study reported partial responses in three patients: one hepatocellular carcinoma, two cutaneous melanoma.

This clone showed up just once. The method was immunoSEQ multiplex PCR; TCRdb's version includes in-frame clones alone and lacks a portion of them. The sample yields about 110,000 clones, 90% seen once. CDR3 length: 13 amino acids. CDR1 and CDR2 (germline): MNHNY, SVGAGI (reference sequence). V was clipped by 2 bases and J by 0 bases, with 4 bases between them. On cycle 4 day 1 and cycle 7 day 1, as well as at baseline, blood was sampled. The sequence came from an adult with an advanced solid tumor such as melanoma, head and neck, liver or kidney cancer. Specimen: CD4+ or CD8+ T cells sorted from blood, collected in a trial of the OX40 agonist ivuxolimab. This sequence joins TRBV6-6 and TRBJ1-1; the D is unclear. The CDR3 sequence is CASSYQVNTEAFF. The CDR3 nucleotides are TGTGCCAGCAGTTACCAAGTGAACACTGAAGCTTTCTTT.